A selection of T cell receptor beta chains follows, all from one sample in a study of blood T cell repertoires in COVID-19. Sequenced by immunoSEQ multiplex PCR; TCRdb stores in-frame clones only, minus some. The profile covers some 230,000 clones, with 80% to 85% appearing a single time and less than 6.5% taken by the ten largest. The sample consisted of peripheral blood. The receptors come from a woman aged 55-69 years who had recovered from COVID-19. Both conserved end residues are part of each CDR3. The D gene is left open where the match is weak. Rows may omit the clone size; those that give it use once, few, many or a size class.

>TRBJ2-7|TRBV7-9|TRBD1|.
TGTGCCAGCGCACTGGAAGACAGGGTCAACGAGCAGTACTTC
CASALEDRVNEQYF
>TRBJ2-7|TRBV5-5|.|.
TGTGCCAGCAGCTTGGCGTTATCCTACGAGCAGTACTTC
CASSLALSYEQYF
>TRBJ1-6|TRBV12-3/TRBV12-4|.|.
TGTGCCAGCAGTCGGTCTCCCAATTCACCCCTCCACTTT
CASSRSPNSPLHF
>TRBJ1-2|TRBV5-1|.|.
TGCGCCAGCAGGACGGAGTCCCGGCTTGGCTACACCTTC
CASRTESRLGYTF
>TRBJ2-1|TRBV3-1/TRBV3-2|TRBD2|.
TGTGCCAGCAGCCGCACCGGGACTAGCGGGGTCTACAATGAGCAGTTCTTC
CASSRTGTSGVYNEQFF
>TRBJ1-5|TRBV28|TRBD1|.
TGTGCCAGCAGTTTTGGACAGGGGAGAAGGAGCAATCAGCCCCAGCATTTT
CASSFGQGRRSNQPQHF
>TRBJ1-4|TRBV2|TRBD1|.
TGTGCCAGCACCGGGACAGCTAATGAAAAACTGTTTTTT
CASTGTANEKLFF
>TRBJ1-3|TRBV6-2/TRBV6-3|TRBD1|.
TGTGCCAGCAGTTTTGGCGGGACAGCTGGAAACACCATATATTTT
CASSFGGTAGNTIYF
>TRBJ2-2|TRBV5-6|.|.
TGTGCCAGCAGCCGGGATCCCGGGGAGCTGTTTTTT
CASSRDPGELFF
>TRBJ2-1|TRBV19|TRBD2|.
TGTGCCAGTAGTCCCATACTAGCGGGGGGCAACAATGAGCAGTTCTTC
CASSPILAGGNNEQFF
>TRBJ1-1|TRBV3-1/TRBV3-2|TRBD1|.
TGTGCCAGCAGGTCCGGGACAGGGGTAACTGAAGCTTTCTTT
CASRSGTGVTEAFF
>TRBJ2-3|TRBV7-3|.|.
TGTGCCAGCAGCCCAGGACAGCCTAGCACAGATACGCAGTATTTT
CASSPGQPSTDTQYF
>TRBJ2-5|TRBV15|TRBD1|.
TGTGCCACCAGCAGCGGGACAGGGGAAGAGACCCAGTACTTC
CATSSGTGEETQYF
>TRBJ2-7|TRBV25-1|.|.
TGTGCCAGCAGCCCGCGGGGCGGCTACGAGCAGTACTTC
CASSPRGGYEQYF
>TRBJ2-1|TRBV7-3|TRBD2|.
TGTGCCAGCAGCTTGGGGGCGGGGGGCTACAATGAGCAGTTCTTC
CASSLGAGGYNEQFF
>TRBJ1-2|TRBV5-1|TRBD1|.
TGCGCCAGCAGCACGATACAGGGGGGCTATGGCTACACCTTC
CASSTIQGGYGYTF
>TRBJ2-2|TRBV24-1|.|.
TGTGCCACCTCCAGTCCCACCGGGGAGCTGTTTTTT
CATSSPTGELFF
>TRBJ2-7|TRBV4-1|.|once
TGCGCCAGCAGCCAAGACGTCCGGAGGGGCGATACCTACGAGCAGTACTTC
CASSQDVRRGDTYEQYF
>TRBJ2-2|TRBV2|TRBD2|.
TGTGCCAGCAGGAGAGGACTAGCGAACACCGGGGAGCTGTTTTTT
CASRRGLANTGELFF
>TRBJ1-2|TRBV11-2|.|few
TGTGCCAGCAGCTTAGGCTGGGAGGGCTCTGGCTACACCTTC
CASSLGWEGSGYTF
>TRBJ2-3|TRBV6-2/TRBV6-3|TRBD2|.
TGTGCCAGCAGCCCGCTAGCGGGGGGGCAGCATTACACAGATACGCAGTATTTT
CASSPLAGGQHYTDTQYF
>TRBJ1-2|TRBV7-2|TRBD1|.
TGTGCCAGCACCCACAGGGGCGGCTATGGCTACACCTTC
CASTHRGGYGYTF
>TRBJ2-7|TRBV25-1|TRBD2|.
TGTGCCAGCAGAGCTAGCGGGGGGCCACTATCCTACGAGCAGTACTTC
CASRASGGPLSYEQYF
>TRBJ2-1|TRBV11-3|.|.
TGTGCCAGCAGCTCTAACAATGAGCAGTTCTTC
CASSSNNEQFF
>TRBJ1-4|TRBV11-2|TRBD1|.
TGTGCCAGCAGCTTGACAGGGGAGCTTAATGAAAAACTGTTTTTT
CASSLTGELNEKLFF
>TRBJ2-1|TRBV4-1|TRBD2|.
TGCGCCAGCAGCCAAGTCACGGGGGGGCCATCAAAATCCTACAATGAGCAGTTCTTC
CASSQVTGGPSKSYNEQFF